This is a list of T cell receptor beta chains from one sample in a study of graft-versus-host responses after intestinal transplantation. These TCRs are of unknown antigen specificity. Sequenced by immunoSEQ multiplex PCR; TCRdb stores in-frame clones only, minus some. The sample carries approximately 90,000 clones, 88% recorded once. The sequencing used unstimulated CD4+ T cells sorted from spleen or lymph node cells, collected before transplant. These receptors were obtained from a human donor who was the organ donor for an intestinal transplant. Both conserved end residues are part of each CDR3. The order of the fields is clone size, D gene, J gene, V gene, CDR3 protein, CDR3 DNA. The D gene is left open where the match is weak. Only part of the rows carry a size: once, few, many, or a class if the clone is expanded.

NA NA TRBJ2-1 TRBV4-1 CASSQVDLHRRFF TGCGCCAGCAGCCAAGTGGACCTACACAGGCGGTTCTTC
NA NA TRBJ1-5 TRBV10-2 CASSRTGPNQPQHF TGCGCCAGCAGTCGTACAGGCCCCAATCAGCCCCAGCATTTT
NA TRBD1 TRBJ1-4 TRBV25-1 CASRGGPNEKLFF TGTGCCAGCCGAGGGGGCCCTAATGAAAAACTGTTTTTT
NA NA TRBJ2-2 TRBV15 CATSRAWNTGELFF TGTGCCACCAGCAGAGCGTGGAACACCGGGGAGCTGTTTTTT
NA NA TRBJ1-3 TRBV7-2 CASSLARRFSGNTIYF TGTGCCAGCAGCTTAGCCAGGCGATTCTCTGGAAACACCATATATTTT
NA TRBD2 TRBJ2-1 TRBV27 CASSLGLLAGLNEQFF TGTGCCAGCAGTTTAGGACTACTAGCGGGGCTCAATGAGCAGTTCTTC
NA NA TRBJ2-1 TRBV18 CASSPLGEGPFYEQFF TGTGCCAGCTCACCCCTCGGTGAGGGTCCGTTCTATGAGCAGTTCTTC
NA TRBD2 TRBJ2-1 TRBV5-6 CASSLVGWTSAYNEQFF TGTGCCAGCAGCTTGGTCGGGTGGACTAGCGCTTACAATGAGCAGTTCTTC
NA TRBD1 TRBJ1-2 TRBV7-9 CASSFGQAYGYTF TGTGCCAGCAGCTTTGGACAGGCCTATGGCTACACCTTC
NA TRBD1 TRBJ2-1 TRBV7-2 CASSFRGPSGNEQFF TGTGCCAGCAGCTTCAGGGGGCCATCCGGCAATGAGCAGTTCTTC
NA TRBD2 TRBJ2-3 TRBV6-5 CASSTSSGGAGTQYF TGTGCCAGCAGCACTTCTAGCGGGGGGGCCGGTACGCAGTATTTT
NA NA TRBJ2-5 TRBV30 CAWAPDTQETQYF TGTGCCTGGGCGCCGGACACGCAAGAGACCCAGTACTTC
few TRBD2 TRBJ2-3 TRBV7-7 CASSSVAGGSPDTQYF TGTGCTAGCAGCTCCGTAGCGGGAGGGAGCCCAGATACGCAGTATTTT
NA TRBD2 TRBJ2-7 TRBV5-1 CASSHNFGTSGNGQYF TGCGCCAGCAGCCACAATTTCGGGACTAGCGGGAACGGGCAGTACTTC
NA NA TRBJ2-5 TRBV5-1 CASTTIPGHRTETQYF TGCGCCAGCACAACCATCCCGGGACATCGGACGGAGACCCAGTACTTC
NA NA TRBJ2-5 TRBV28 CASSSPGGETQYF TGTGCCAGCAGTTCCCCCGGCGGCGAGACCCAGTACTTC
NA TRBD2 TRBJ2-7 TRBV4-1 CASSQAWTSGEHGQYF TGCGCCAGCAGCCAGGCCTGGACTAGCGGGGAGCATGGGCAGTACTTC
NA TRBD1 TRBJ2-5 TRBV4-1 CASSLRQGETQYF TGCGCCAGCAGCCTTCGACAGGGGGAGACCCAGTACTTC